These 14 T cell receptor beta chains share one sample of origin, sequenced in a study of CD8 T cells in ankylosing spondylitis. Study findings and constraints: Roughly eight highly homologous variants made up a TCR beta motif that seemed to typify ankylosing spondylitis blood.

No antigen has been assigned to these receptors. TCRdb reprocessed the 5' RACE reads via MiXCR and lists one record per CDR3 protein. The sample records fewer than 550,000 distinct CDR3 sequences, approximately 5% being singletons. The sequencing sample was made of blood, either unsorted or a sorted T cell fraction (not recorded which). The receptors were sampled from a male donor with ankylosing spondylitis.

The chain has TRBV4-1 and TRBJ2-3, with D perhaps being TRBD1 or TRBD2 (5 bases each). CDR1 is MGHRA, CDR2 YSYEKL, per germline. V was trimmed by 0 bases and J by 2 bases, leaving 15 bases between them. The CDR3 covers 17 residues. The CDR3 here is CASSQDPARGATDTQYF. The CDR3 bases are TGCGCCAGCAGCCAAGATCCGGCCAGAGGGGCCACAGATACGCAGTATTTT.

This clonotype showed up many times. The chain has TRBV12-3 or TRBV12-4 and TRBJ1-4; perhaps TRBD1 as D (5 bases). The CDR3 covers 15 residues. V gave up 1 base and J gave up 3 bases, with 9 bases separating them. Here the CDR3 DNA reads TGTGCCAGCAGTTTAGTCGGGACGCCTAATGAAAAACTGTTTTTT. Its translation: CASSLVGTPNEKLFF.

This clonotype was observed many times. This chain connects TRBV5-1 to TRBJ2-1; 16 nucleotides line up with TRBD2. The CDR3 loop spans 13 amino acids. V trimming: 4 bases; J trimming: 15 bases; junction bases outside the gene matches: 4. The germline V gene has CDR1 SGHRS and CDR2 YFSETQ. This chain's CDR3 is CASSMGLAGGLFF. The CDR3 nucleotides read TGCGCCAGCAGCATGGGACTAGCGGGAGGGCTGTTCTTC. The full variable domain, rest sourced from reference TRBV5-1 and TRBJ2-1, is KAGVTQTPRYLIKTRGQQVTLSCSPISGHRSVSWYQQTPGQGLQFLFEYFSETQRNKGNFPGRFSGRQFSNSRSEMNVSTLELGDSALYLCASSMGLAGGLFFGPGTRLTVL.

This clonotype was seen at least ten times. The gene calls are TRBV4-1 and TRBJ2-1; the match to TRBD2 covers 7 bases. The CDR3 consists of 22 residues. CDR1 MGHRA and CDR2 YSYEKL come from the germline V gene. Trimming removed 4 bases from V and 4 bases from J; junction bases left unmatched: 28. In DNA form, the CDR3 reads TGCGCCAGCAGCCCCTTCCCTGGGGTCCCTAGCGGAGCCGAGGGCTTATACAATGAGCAGTTCTTC. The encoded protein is CASSPFPGVPSGAEGLYNEQFF.

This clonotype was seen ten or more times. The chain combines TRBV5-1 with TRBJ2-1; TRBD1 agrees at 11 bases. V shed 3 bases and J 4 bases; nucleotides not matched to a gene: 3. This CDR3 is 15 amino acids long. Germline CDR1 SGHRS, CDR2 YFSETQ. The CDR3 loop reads CASSSGTGGYNEQFF. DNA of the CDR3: TGCGCCAGCAGCTCGGGGACAGGGGGGTACAATGAGCAGTTCTTC.

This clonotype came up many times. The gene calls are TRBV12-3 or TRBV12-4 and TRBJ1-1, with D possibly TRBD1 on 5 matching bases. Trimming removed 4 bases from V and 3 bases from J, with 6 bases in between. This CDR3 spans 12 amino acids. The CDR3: CASSSGDTEAFF. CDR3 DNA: TGTGCCAGCAGTTCGGGGGACACTGAAGCTTTCTTT.

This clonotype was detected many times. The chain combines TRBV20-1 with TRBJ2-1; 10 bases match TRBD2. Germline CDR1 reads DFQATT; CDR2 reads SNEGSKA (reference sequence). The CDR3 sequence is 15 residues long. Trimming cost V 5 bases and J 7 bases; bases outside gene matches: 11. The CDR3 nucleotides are TGCAGTGCTCAAAAGCTAGCGGGAGTTAGGAATGAGCAGTTCTTC. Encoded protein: CSAQKLAGVRNEQFF.

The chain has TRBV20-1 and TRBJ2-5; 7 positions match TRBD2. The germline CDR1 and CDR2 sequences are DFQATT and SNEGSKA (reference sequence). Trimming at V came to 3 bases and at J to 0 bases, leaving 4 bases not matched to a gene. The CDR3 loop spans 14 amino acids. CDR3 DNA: TGCAGTGCTAGCCCGGGACTAAACCAAGAGACCCAGTACTTC. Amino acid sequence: CSASPGLNQETQYF.

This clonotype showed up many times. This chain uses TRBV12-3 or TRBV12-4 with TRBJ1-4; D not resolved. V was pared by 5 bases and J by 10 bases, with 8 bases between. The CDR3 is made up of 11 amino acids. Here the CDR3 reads CASSPGGKLFF. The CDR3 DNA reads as TGTGCCAGCAGTCCGGGTGGAAAACTGTTTTTT.

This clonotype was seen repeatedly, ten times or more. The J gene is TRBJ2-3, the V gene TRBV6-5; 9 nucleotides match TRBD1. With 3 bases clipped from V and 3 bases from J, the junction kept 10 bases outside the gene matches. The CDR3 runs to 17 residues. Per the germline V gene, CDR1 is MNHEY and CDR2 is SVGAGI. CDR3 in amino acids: CASSYAGTGPPTDTQYF. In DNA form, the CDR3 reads TGTGCCAGCAGTTATGCCGGGACAGGGCCCCCTACAGATACGCAGTATTTT.

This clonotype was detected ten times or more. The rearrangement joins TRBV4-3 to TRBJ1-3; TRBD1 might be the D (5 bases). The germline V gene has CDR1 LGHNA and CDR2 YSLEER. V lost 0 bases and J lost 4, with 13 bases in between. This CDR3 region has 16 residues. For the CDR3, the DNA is TGCGCCAGCAGCCAAGATTTCGGGGCGGAAGGAAACACCATATATTTT. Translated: CASSQDFGAEGNTIYF.

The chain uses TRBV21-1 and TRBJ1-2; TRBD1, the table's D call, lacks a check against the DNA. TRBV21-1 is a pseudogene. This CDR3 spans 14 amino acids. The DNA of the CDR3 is TGTGCCAGCAGGTCACGGACAGGGAACTATGGCTACACCTTC. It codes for CASRSRTGNYGYTF.

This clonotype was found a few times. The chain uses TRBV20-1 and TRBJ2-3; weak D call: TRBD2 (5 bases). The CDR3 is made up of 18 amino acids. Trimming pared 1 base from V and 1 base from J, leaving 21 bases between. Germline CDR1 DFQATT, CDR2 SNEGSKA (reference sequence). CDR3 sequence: CSARAIEDSFFGTDTQYF. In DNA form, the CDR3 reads TGCAGTGCTAGAGCGATCGAGGACTCCTTTTTCGGCACAGATACGCAGTATTTT.

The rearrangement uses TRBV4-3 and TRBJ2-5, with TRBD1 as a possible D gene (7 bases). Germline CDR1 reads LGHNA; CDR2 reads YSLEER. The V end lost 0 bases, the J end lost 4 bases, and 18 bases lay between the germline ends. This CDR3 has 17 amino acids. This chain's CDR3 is CASSQDRPGGQGETQYF. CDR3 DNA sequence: TGCGCCAGCAGCCAAGATCGGCCAGGGGGGCAGGGAGAGACCCAGTACTTC.